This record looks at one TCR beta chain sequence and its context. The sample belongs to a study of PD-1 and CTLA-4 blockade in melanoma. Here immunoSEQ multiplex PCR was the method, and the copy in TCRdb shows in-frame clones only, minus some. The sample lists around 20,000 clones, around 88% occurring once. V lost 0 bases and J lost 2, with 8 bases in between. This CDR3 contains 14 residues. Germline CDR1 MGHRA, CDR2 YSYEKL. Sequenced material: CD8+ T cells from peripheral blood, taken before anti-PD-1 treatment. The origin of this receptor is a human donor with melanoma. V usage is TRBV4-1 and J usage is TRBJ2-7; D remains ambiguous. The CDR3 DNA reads TGCGCCAGCAGCCAAGAACCCCGGGCCTACGAGCAGTACTTC. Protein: CASSQEPRAYEQYF.